The next 24 T cell receptor beta chains were all read from a single sample in a study of T cell repertoires in cytomegalovirus infection. TCRdb ran MiXCR on the reads and lists one entry per CDR3 protein. Among about 89,000 distinct CDR3 sequences listed, approximately 32% were seen once. These receptors lack a known antigen. Here the sequenced sample was CD8+ T cells from cultured PBMCs, taken from culture after CMV antigen stimulation. These receptors were obtained from a human donor in good health (CMV status not recorded). Some clones in this sample may be carry-over from other donors' samples.

This chain uses TRBV7-6 with TRBJ1-5, with no clear D. The CDR3 has 13 amino acids. Germline V gene data show CDR1 as SGHVS and CDR2 as FNYEAQ. V was shortened by 0 bases and J by 6 bases, with 6 bases between the two germline ends. CDR3 region: CASSLAWGQPQHF. In DNA form, the CDR3 reads TGTGCCAGCAGCTTAGCGTGGGGTCAGCCCCAGCATTTT.

This clonotype occurred a few times. This chain connects TRBV4-1 to TRBJ1-1; no reliable D call. CDR3 size: 14 residues. Germline loops: CDR1 MGHRA, CDR2 YSYEKL. V dropped 6 bases and J dropped 0 bases, with 11 bases sitting between them. The CDR3 is CASRITSMNTEAFF. For the CDR3, the DNA is TGCGCCAGCAGAATCACAAGTATGAACACTGAAGCTTTCTTT.

A single count supports this clonotype. The V call is TRBV9, the J call TRBJ2-3; the match to TRBD2 covers 8 bases. CDR1 is SGDLS and CDR2 is YYNGEE in the germline V gene. Trimming took 3 bases from V and 1 from J; bases not matched to a gene: 4. The CDR3 has 15 residues. Written as DNA, the CDR3 is TGTGCCAGCAGCGCCGGGGGGGGGCGCACAGATACGCAGTATTTT. Encoded protein: CASSAGGGRTDTQYF.

This clonotype was recorded at least ten times. The rearrangement joins TRBV7-6 to TRBJ2-7, with D perhaps TRBD1 (7 bases). Germline V gives CDR1 SGHVS, CDR2 FNYEAQ. This CDR3 contains 13 residues. V lost 2 bases and J lost 6, with 11 bases in between. The CDR3 nucleotides are TGTGCCAGCAGCTTAAACAGGGGAGGCGAGCAGTACTTC. Translated, it gives CASSLNRGGEQYF. Full variable domain (rest looked up from reference TRBV7-6 and TRBJ2-7): GAGVSQSPRYKVTKRGQDVALRCDPISGHVSLYWYRQALGQGPEFLTYFNYEAQQDKSGLPNDRFSAERPEGSISTLTIQRTEQRDSAMYRCASSLNRGGEQYFGPGTRLTVT.

This clonotype has a count of ten or more. The V call is TRBV20-1, the J call TRBJ2-7, with unresolved D. With 0 bases removed from V and 2 bases from J, the gap between germline ends came to 11 bases. Germline values: CDR1 DFQATT, CDR2 SNEGSKA (reference sequence). The CDR3 has 14 amino acids. For the CDR3, the DNA is TGCAGTGCTAGAGATCTGGGCAGTACCTACGAGCAGTACTTC. Its translation is CSARDLGSTYEQYF.

This clonotype was picked up a small number of times. The chain is built from TRBV7-9 and TRBJ2-7; no clear D gene. V was clipped by 4 bases and J by 3 bases, with 10 bases between them. The CDR3 runs to 13 residues. The germline V gene encodes CDR1 SEHNR and CDR2 FQNEAQ (reference sequence). The CDR3 is CASSSARNYEQYF. The CDR3, as DNA: TGTGCCAGCAGCTCAGCGCGGAACTACGAGCAGTACTTC. The variable domain in full, completed from reference TRBV7-9 and TRBJ2-7, reads DTGVSQNPRHKITKRGQNVTFRCDPISEHNRLYWYRQTLGQGPEFLTYFQNEAQLEKSRLLSDRFSAERPKGSFSTLEIQRTEQGDSAMYLCASSSARNYEQYFGPGTRLTVT.

This clonotype has just a few counts. This rearrangement joins TRBV7-3 to TRBJ2-1; a weak D match, TRBD2 (7 bases). The CDR3 contains 14 residues. V shed 4 bases and J shed 9 bases, with 16 bases lying between them. CDR1 SGHTA and CDR2 FQGTGA come from the germline V gene. The DNA of the CDR3 is TGTGCCAGCAGCTATGGGGGGGGCGAGGGTGAGCAGTTCTTC. Translation: CASSYGGGEGEQFF.

The J gene is TRBJ2-7, the V gene TRBV2; 9 nucleotides line up with TRBD1. Germline assignment: CDR1 SNHLY and CDR2 FYNNEI. V trimming: 6 bases; J trimming: 2 bases; junction bases outside the gene matches: 5. The CDR3 loop spans 14 amino acids. This CDR3 reads CASSSGTGPYEQYF. CDR3 nucleotides: TGTGCCAGCAGCTCGGGGACAGGGCCCTACGAGCAGTACTTC.

The sample holds a few counts of this clonotype. The chain joins TRBV12-3 or TRBV12-4 to TRBJ1-1; TRBD1 is a possible D gene (5 bases). The CDR3 loop spans 13 amino acids. V shed 6 bases and J shed 2 bases, with 10 bases lying between them. The CDR3 loop reads CASRVTGNTEAFF. The CDR3, as DNA: TGTGCCAGCAGGGTAACAGGAAACACTGAAGCTTTCTTT.

Points on this clonotype: This likely comes from a read error, as the CDR3 has no conserved phenylalanine or tryptophan at its end. This chain connects TRBV7-6 to TRBJ1-4; D not certain. Germline CDR1 SGHVS, CDR2 FNYEAQ. Trimming took off 5 bases at V and 8 bases at J, with 15 bases between the two ends. The CDR3 runs 14 residues. In DNA form, the CDR3 reads TGTGCCAGCAGCGCCCTCCGGGAGAGGGAAAAACTGTTTATT. Residues: CASSALREREKLFI.

This clonotype was recorded at least ten times. V gene TRBV7-2 combines with J gene TRBJ2-7, with 8 positions matching TRBD1. This CDR3 spans 16 amino acids. The germline gives CDR1 SGHTA, CDR2 FQGNSA. V trimming: 5 bases; J trimming: 2 bases; junction bases outside the gene matches: 11. CDR3 sequence (DNA): TGTGCCAGCAGCCCCCTTGGAGACAGGGGTGCCTACGAGCAGTACTTC. Translated: CASSPLGDRGAYEQYF.

The genes are TRBV19 and TRBJ2-1, with 7 bases identical to TRBD2. Unmatched junction bases numbered 13, after V lost 6 bases and J lost 8 bases. Germline CDR1 is LNHDA and CDR2 is SQIVND (reference sequence). This CDR3 contains 15 residues. The CDR3 nucleotides are TGTGCCAGTAGGCTCTCGGGCGGGGGTCTCTATGAGCAGTTCTTC. Translated: CASRLSGGGLYEQFF.

As concerns this clonotype: Possible read error: a much larger clone is one base away. This chain links TRBV7-9 with TRBJ1-1; D is uncertain. With 10 bases removed from V and 3 bases from J, the gap between germline ends came to 24 bases. The CDR3 is 16 amino acids. CDR1 is SEHNR and CDR2 is FQNEAQ in the germline V gene (reference sequence). The CDR3 reads CAITLNSRDSYTEAFF. The CDR3 nucleotides are TGTGCCATCACTTTGAATTCTCGGGATTCGTACACTGAAGCTTTCTTT.

This chain connects TRBV9 to TRBJ2-7; the D is unclear. Germline assignment: CDR1 SGDLS and CDR2 YYNGEE. The CDR3 extends over 14 amino acids. Trimming stripped 4 bases from V and 7 bases from J, with 18 bases between. CDR3 residues: CASSSSSGSVEQYF. CDR3 in DNA: TGTGCCAGCAGCTCCTCCTCCGGTTCCGTGGAGCAGTACTTC.

The sample holds many counts of this clonotype. The chain uses TRBV9 and TRBJ1-2; D remains ambiguous. The CDR3 totals 14 residues. CDR1 SGDLS and CDR2 YYNGEE come from the germline V gene. Trimming stripped 2 bases from V and 5 bases from J, with 13 bases between. The CDR3 loop is CASSVGQPLYGYTF. DNA for the CDR3: TGTGCCAGCAGCGTCGGTCAACCGTTGTATGGCTACACCTTC.

This clonotype was detected only a few times. This chain uses TRBV27 with TRBJ1-5, with a tentative D call TRBD1 (5 bases). Trimming took 3 bases from V and 7 from J, leaving 7 bases between them. CDR1 and CDR2 from the germline V gene are MNHEY and SMNVEV (reference sequence). The CDR3 spans 12 residues. The CDR3: CASSFQGQPQHF. In DNA, the CDR3 is TGTGCCAGCAGTTTCCAGGGCCAGCCCCAGCATTTT.

The rearrangement links TRBV29-1 to TRBJ2-5; D possibly corresponds to TRBD2 (6 bases). This CDR3 is 14 amino acids long. Trimming shortened V by 5 bases and J by 5 bases, and 18 bases separated the two germline ends. CDR1 and CDR2 from the germline V gene are SQVTM and ANQGSEA. This chain's CDR3 is CSVYRRVGGETQYF. CDR3 nucleotides: TGCAGCGTTTATAGGAGGGTTGGAGGGGAGACCCAGTACTTC.

This clonotype was found a few times. J is TRBJ2-3 and V is TRBV27; no clear D gene. CDR1 is MNHEY and CDR2 is SMNVEV in the germline V gene (reference sequence). Between the trimmed V and J ends, which lost 0 bases and 4 bases, there was a span of 5 bases. This CDR3 has 13 residues. The CDR3: CASSLSVADTQYF. Written as DNA, the CDR3 is TGTGCCAGCAGTTTATCGGTCGCAGATACGCAGTATTTT.

V usage is TRBV3-1 and J usage is TRBJ2-7, with D unresolved. The CDR3 loop spans 15 amino acids. Trimming removed 4 bases from V and 0 bases from J, with 13 bases in between. Per the germline V gene, CDR1 is LGHDT and CDR2 is YNNKEL (reference sequence). CDR3 DNA sequence: TGTGCCAGCAGCCTTAGGGATATCAGCTCCTACGAGCAGTACTTC. This codes for CASSLRDISSYEQYF.

The chain links TRBV29-1 to TRBJ1-3, with D unclear. The length of the CDR3 is 13 residues. V lost 4 bases to trimming and J lost 0 bases, with 7 bases between them. Germline CDR1 reads SQVTM; CDR2 reads ANQGSEA. Here the CDR3 reads CSVVPLSGNTIYF. In nucleotides, the CDR3 is TGCAGCGTTGTACCTCTCTCTGGAAACACCATATATTTT.

The V gene is TRBV6-5, the J gene TRBJ2-7; D tentatively fits TRBD1 or TRBD2 (5 bases each). This CDR3 contains 14 residues. Germline CDR1 MNHEY, CDR2 SVGAGI. V lost 8 bases, J lost 2 bases, and 16 bases lay in between. CDR3 residues: CASGGGILAYEQYF. The CDR3 DNA follows: TGTGCCAGCGGGGGTGGGATACTCGCCTACGAGCAGTACTTC.

The chain uses TRBV7-3 and TRBJ2-2; 9 bases align to TRBD1. The CDR3 spans 17 residues. CDR1 is SGHTA, CDR2 FQGTGA, per germline. V trimming: 2 bases; J trimming: 6 bases; junction bases outside the gene matches: 10. The CDR3, as DNA: TGTGCCAGCAGCTTAGCTCCGGGACAGGGTACCGCCGGGGAGCTGTTTTTT. Translating gives CASSLAPGQGTAGELFF.

V and J are TRBV5-1 and TRBJ1-2; the D is unclear. Germline lookup yields CDR1 SGHRS and CDR2 YFSETQ. The V end was cut by 4 bases, the J end by 6 bases, with 13 bases between. This CDR3 comprises 13 residues. The CDR3 DNA is TGCGCCAGCAGCCCCACGGTTCGAAATGGCTACACCTTC. It is translated as CASSPTVRNGYTF.

The V and J genes are TRBV6-5 and TRBJ1-1; unclear D gene. This CDR3 has 14 residues. V was shortened by 0 bases and J by 3 bases, with 8 bases between the two germline ends. Germline loops: CDR1 MNHEY, CDR2 SVGAGI. The CDR3 DNA reads as TGTGCCAGCAGTTACTCGTCGGGTGACACTGAAGCTTTCTTT. Translating gives CASSYSSGDTEAFF.